What follows are 32 T cell receptor beta chains derived from one specimen sequenced in a study of blood T cell repertoires in COVID-19. This table comes from immunoSEQ multiplex PCR, and its TCRdb copy is limited to in-frame clones, with some not included. The profile shows under 300,000 clones, roughly 80% of them singletons. The sample comprised peripheral blood. These receptors were obtained from a young woman with acute or convalescent COVID-19.

The V gene is TRBV6-5, the J gene TRBJ2-2, with 7 bases identical to TRBD1. Unmatched junction bases numbered 8, after V lost 2 bases and J lost 5 bases. The germline V gene has CDR1 MNHEY and CDR2 SVGAGI. CDR3 size: 16 residues. CDR3 sequence (DNA): TGTGCCAGCAGTTACGGGGACAGTGAACTGACCGGGGAGCTGTTTTTT. It is translated as CASSYGDSELTGELFF.

This sequence joins TRBV10-3 and TRBJ1-2; 9 bases agree with TRBD1. The CDR3 sequence is 13 residues long. Germline CDR1 is ENHRY and CDR2 is SYGVKD. The CDR3: CAMGDRELYGYTF. The CDR3 region has the DNA TGTGCAATGGGGGACAGGGAACTCTATGGCTACACCTTC.

In DNA, the CDR3 is TGTGCCTGGAGTGGGGACAGCCCCTACGAGCAGTACTTC. Translation: CAWSGDSPYEQYF. The V and J genes are TRBV30 and TRBJ2-7, with 7 bases that match TRBD1. The germline V gene has CDR1 GTSNPN and CDR2 SVGIG (reference sequence). J lost 2 bases, V lost 1 base, and 2 bases had no gene match. The CDR3 runs to 13 residues.

This chain connects TRBV28 to TRBJ1-2; D call uncertain. Germline lookup yields CDR1 MDHEN and CDR2 SYDVKM. V was shortened by 9 bases and J by 8 bases, with 16 bases between the two germline ends. The CDR3 is 12 residues long. The CDR3 coding sequence is TGTGCCAGTACCCGGGAGGTAACGGGCTACACCTTC. This gives the protein CASTREVTGYTF.

Only a few counts were recorded for this clone. The chain combines TRBV2 with TRBJ2-2; 7 nucleotides agree with TRBD2. The V segment lost 4 bases and the J segment 1 base; nucleotides outside the gene matches: 9. From germline, CDR1 is SNHLY and CDR2 FYNNEI. The CDR3 totals 17 residues. The DNA of the CDR3 is TGTGCCAGCAGTGTCATCGGGTGGGAGGGGAACACCGGGGAGCTGTTTTTT. This sequence encodes CASSVIGWEGNTGELFF. Complete variable domain (other parts from reference TRBV2 and TRBJ2-2): EPEVTQTPSHQVTQMGQEVILRCVPISNHLYFYWYRQILGQKVEFLVSFYNNEISEKSEIFDDQFSVERPDGSNFTLKIRSTKLEDSAMYFCASSVIGWEGNTGELFFGEGSRLTVL.

V usage is TRBV5-1 and J usage is TRBJ2-3, with 8 bases aligning to TRBD1. The CDR3 has 15 amino acids. V gave up 0 bases and J gave up 3 bases; unmatched junction bases: 3. CDR1 and CDR2 (germline): SGHRS, YFSETQ. The CDR3 region is CASSLGQGITDTQYF. The CDR3, as DNA: TGCGCCAGCAGCTTGGGACAGGGGATAACAGATACGCAGTATTTT.

This clone was seen only once. The chain has TRBV19 and TRBJ1-4; maybe TRBD1 (5 bases). The CDR3 totals 16 residues. CDR1 is LNHDA, CDR2 SQIVND, per germline (reference sequence). V lost 7 bases and J 0 bases, leaving 15 bases between the germline ends. The DNA for the CDR3 is TGTGCCAGTAATGGGGGGTCACGGACAACTAATGAAAAACTGTTTTTT. This gives the protein CASNGGSRTTNEKLFF. The full variable domain, its missing parts supplied by reference TRBV19 and TRBJ1-4, is DGGITQSPKYLFRKEGQNVTLSCEQNLNHDAMYWYRQDPGQGLRLIYYSQIVNDFQKGDIAEGYSVSREKKESFPLTVTSAQKNPTAFYLCASNGGSRTTNEKLFFGSGTQLSVL.

This chain joins TRBV18 and TRBJ2-7; perhaps TRBD1 as D (6 bases). In germline, CDR1 is KGHSH, CDR2 LQKENI. V was clipped by 2 bases and J by 4 bases, with 12 bases between them. The CDR3 has 14 residues. CDR3 nucleotide sequence: TGTGCCAGCTCACCAGTGGGGGCCGTGTACGAGCAGTACTTC. Its translation: CASSPVGAVYEQYF.

The chain uses TRBV10-3 and TRBJ2-5; D not certain. V lost 5 bases to trimming and J lost 0 bases, with 10 bases between them. Germline V gives CDR1 ENHRY, CDR2 SYGVKD. This CDR3 has 14 amino acids. The CDR3 DNA sequence: TGTGCCATCAGTCCCTCTAGAGACCAAGAGACCCAGTACTTC. Amino acid sequence: CAISPSRDQETQYF.

This rearrangement joins TRBV5-6 to TRBJ1-2, with TRBD1 identical over 8 bases. The CDR3 is 15 residues long. The V gene end was trimmed by 3 bases and the J gene end by 4 bases; junction bases not matched to a gene: 8. Germline-derived CDR1 and CDR2 are SGHDT and YYEEEE. CDR3 sequence (DNA): TGTGCCAGCAGCTCGGTCGACAGGGGCCCCTATGGCTACACCTTC. Translated: CASSSVDRGPYGYTF. The entire variable domain, with the rest obtained from reference TRBV5-6 and TRBJ1-2, is as follows: DAGVTQSPTHLIKTRGQQVTLRCSPKSGHDTVSWYQQALGQGPQFIFQYYEEEERQRGNFPDRFSGHQFPNYSSELNVNALLLGDSALYLCASSSVDRGPYGYTFGSGTRLTVV.

In its sample, this clone was seen once. This chain connects TRBV28 to TRBJ2-5; D may be TRBD1 (6 bases). Germline V gene sequence: CDR1 MDHEN, CDR2 SYDVKM. The CDR3 extends over 17 amino acids. Trimming removed 4 bases from V and 2 bases from J, with 20 bases in between. DNA for the CDR3: TGTGCCAGCAGTTGGGGGCCCAGCGGTCTGGGACAAGAGACCCAGTACTTC. Amino acid sequence: CASSWGPSGLGQETQYF.

This chain links TRBV29-1 with TRBJ2-5; 14 nucleotides align to TRBD2. The CDR3 loop spans 14 amino acids. From germline, CDR1 is SQVTM and CDR2 ANQGSEA. V shed 5 bases, J shed 6 bases, and the junction held 5 bases outside the gene matches. Written as DNA, the CDR3 is TGCAGCGTTTTCGGGACTAGCGGGAGTAAGACCCAGTACTTC. Its protein product is CSVFGTSGSKTQYF.

The rearrangement links TRBV7-9 to TRBJ2-2; D might be TRBD2 (6 bases). The V end lost 3 bases, the J end lost 5 bases, and 16 bases lay between the germline ends. The V gene's germline CDR1 is SEHNR and CDR2 FQNEAQ (reference sequence). This CDR3 contains 16 residues. CDR3 sequence reads: CASSLSGGVWTGELFF. CDR3 in DNA: TGTGCCAGCAGCTTGAGCGGAGGGGTTTGGACCGGGGAGCTGTTTTTT.

This chain joins TRBV4-2 and TRBJ2-3, with 10 bases that match TRBD2. Germline CDR1 is LGHNA and CDR2 is YNFKEQ. The CDR3 runs to 16 residues. J gave up 4 bases and V 0 bases, and 4 bases lay outside the gene matches. The CDR3 here is CASSQDLLAGADTQYF. Here the CDR3 DNA reads TGTGCCAGCAGCCAAGATCTTCTAGCGGGAGCAGATACGCAGTATTTT.

This clone was seen a single time. The chain has TRBV6-5 and TRBJ2-3; TRBD1 matches 11 bases. CDR3 length: 16 amino acids. In germline, CDR1 is MNHEY, CDR2 SVGAGI. The V and J ends lost 4 bases and 4 bases, in that order; junction bases with no gene match: 7. CDR3 region: CASSFGQGASPDTQYF. CDR3 DNA sequence: TGTGCCAGCAGTTTCGGACAGGGGGCGAGTCCAGATACGCAGTATTTT.

V and J are TRBV5-1 and TRBJ1-2, with 7 bases lining up with TRBD1. Germline trimming cut 4 bases from V and 7 bases from J; bases unmatched to any gene: 7. The CDR3 runs 13 residues. The V gene's germline CDR1 is SGHRS and CDR2 YFSETQ. In DNA form, the CDR3 reads TGCGCCAGCAGCCCCACAGGGGAAAGTGGCTACACCTTC. It yields the protein CASSPTGESGYTF. Using reference TRBV5-1 and TRBJ1-2 for the parts outside the CDR3, the full variable domain is KAGVTQTPRYLIKTRGQQVTLSCSPISGHRSVSWYQQTPGQGLQFLFEYFSETQRNKGNFPGRFSGRQFSNSRSEMNVSTLELGDSALYLCASSPTGESGYTFGSGTRLTVV.

The chain links TRBV28 to TRBJ1-4; unclear D gene. The CDR3 has 16 amino acids. CDR1 MDHEN and CDR2 SYDVKM come from the germline V gene. V lost 7 bases and J lost 2, with 17 bases in between. This CDR3 reads CASTREGEATNEKLFF. DNA of the CDR3: TGTGCCAGCACCAGAGAGGGTGAGGCCACTAATGAAAAACTGTTTTTT.

The rearrangement joins TRBV24-1 to TRBJ1-5, with 7 bases fitting TRBD1. Germline V gene sequence: CDR1 KGHDR, CDR2 SFDVKD. The CDR3 sequence is 15 residues long. Trimming at V came to 5 bases and at J to 3 bases, leaving 6 bases not matched to a gene. CDR3 nucleotides: TGTGCCACCAGTGCGAGGGGGCAGGTCAATCAGCCCCAGCATTTT. It is translated as CATSARGQVNQPQHF.

The chain joins TRBV5-1 to TRBJ2-7; 8 nucleotides line up with TRBD1. Losses at the gene ends were 0 bases for V and 3 bases for J; bases not matched to a gene: 5. This CDR3 contains 15 residues. Germline lookup yields CDR1 SGHRS and CDR2 YFSETQ. DNA for the CDR3: TGCGCCAGCAGCTTGGATGCGACAGGGGTCTACGAGCAGTACTTC. Translation gives CASSLDATGVYEQYF. The entire variable domain, with the rest obtained from reference TRBV5-1 and TRBJ2-7, is as follows: KAGVTQTPRYLIKTRGQQVTLSCSPISGHRSVSWYQQTPGQGLQFLFEYFSETQRNKGNFPGRFSGRQFSNSRSEMNVSTLELGDSALYLCASSLDATGVYEQYFGPGTRLTVT.

The chain combines TRBV27 with TRBJ2-7, with D perhaps TRBD2 (6 bases). Germline lookup yields CDR1 MNHEY and CDR2 SMNVEV (reference sequence). There are 15 residues in the CDR3. V lost 4 bases to trimming and J lost 4 bases, with 17 bases between them. Here the CDR3 DNA reads TGTGCCAGCAGTTCTTATCGGGGGAGAAAATACGAGCAGTACTTC. Amino acids: CASSSYRGRKYEQYF.

The rearrangement joins TRBV20-1 to TRBJ2-1, with a possible D match to TRBD2 (5 bases). This CDR3 spans 13 amino acids. With 3 bases removed from V and 8 bases from J, the gap between germline ends came to 14 bases. The germline gives CDR1 DFQATT, CDR2 SNEGSKA (reference sequence). The CDR3: CSASLASPYEQFF. The DNA of the CDR3 is TGCAGTGCTAGTTTGGCTAGCCCCTATGAGCAGTTCTTC.

Note on this clone: This CDR3 is also generated by other DNA sequences in the sample. The chain recombines TRBV19 with TRBJ1-3; D is uncertain. CDR3 size: 13 residues. Germline lookup yields CDR1 LNHDA and CDR2 SQIVND (reference sequence). V gave up 3 bases and J gave up 0 bases, with 3 bases separating them. In DNA, the CDR3 is TGTGCCAGTAGTATCTCCTCTGGAAACACCATATATTTT. Translation: CASSISSGNTIYF.

The J gene is TRBJ1-5, the V gene TRBV5-8; TRBD1 agrees at 9 bases. Trimming removed 4 bases from V and 9 bases from J; junction bases left unmatched: 11. The germline gives CDR1 SGHTS, CDR2 YDEGEE. CDR3 length: 15 residues. CDR3 sequence reads: CASSPRDRDRRPQHF. For the CDR3, the DNA is TGTGCCAGCAGCCCGAGGGACAGGGACCGTCGGCCCCAGCATTTT.

V is TRBV6-5 and J is TRBJ1-3; TRBD1 matches at 9 bases. The ends lost 5 bases at V and 3 bases at J; junction bases unmatched: 5. This CDR3 is 15 amino acids long. The germline CDR1 and CDR2 sequences are MNHEY and SVGAGI. The CDR3 DNA reads as TGTGCCAGCAGTCTACAGGGGGCGCATGGAAACACCATATATTTT. This translates into CASSLQGAHGNTIYF.

This clone has only one observation. This chain links TRBV3-1 (or the pseudogene TRBV3-2) with TRBJ2-5; the D gene is possibly TRBD1 (6 bases). Between the trimmed V and J ends, which lost 3 bases and 5 bases, there was a span of 16 bases. This CDR3 has 15 residues. Germline values: CDR1 LGHDT, CDR2 YNNKEL (reference sequence). CDR3 in DNA: TGTGCCAGCAGCCATAACCAGGGGCTGGGGGAGACCCAGTACTTC. Its protein is CASSHNQGLGETQYF.

The CDR3 region is CASISGGSTDTQYF. CDR3 nucleotides: TGTGCCAGCATAAGCGGAGGCAGCACAGATACGCAGTATTTT. The J gene is TRBJ2-3, the V gene TRBV7-2; D may be TRBD2 (5 bases). Trimming shortened V by 7 bases and J by 0 bases, and 11 bases separated the two germline ends. CDR1 and CDR2 from the germline V gene are SGHTA and FQGNSA. This CDR3 comprises 14 residues.

The chain recombines TRBV9 with TRBJ1-2; D unclear. The germline V and J ends were trimmed by 1 base and 4 bases, with 8 bases remaining between them. Germline CDR1 is SGDLS and CDR2 is YYNGEE. CDR3 size: 13 residues. The CDR3 DNA reads TGTGCCAGCAGCGTACACATTGCCTATGGCTACACCTTC. It yields the protein CASSVHIAYGYTF. Filled out from reference TRBV9 and TRBJ1-2, the complete variable domain reads DSGVTQTPKHLITATGQRVTLRCSPRSGDLSVYWYQQSLDQGLQFLIQYYNGEERAKGNILERFSAQQFPDLHSELNLSSLELGDSALYFCASSVHIAYGYTFGSGTRLTVV.

The chain combines TRBV3-1 (or the pseudogene TRBV3-2) with TRBJ1-1; no clear D gene. Germline loops: CDR1 LGHDT, CDR2 YNNKEL (reference sequence). The germline V and J ends were trimmed by 1 base and 14 bases, with 14 bases remaining between them. CDR3 length: 12 amino acids. The CDR3 protein is CASSQGVSLGFF. CDR3 in DNA: TGTGCCAGCAGCCAAGGGGTAAGTCTCGGGTTCTTT.

The chain uses TRBV6-5 and TRBJ1-2; D call uncertain. Per the germline V gene, CDR1 is MNHEY and CDR2 is SVGAGI. This CDR3 is built from 14 residues. Trimming shortened V by 5 bases and J by 6 bases, and 16 bases separated the two germline ends. CDR3 region: CASSPVGGLDGYTF. The CDR3 DNA reads TGTGCCAGCAGTCCGGTGGGCGGGCTTGATGGCTACACCTTC.

This clone was observed a single time. V is TRBV5-1 and J is TRBJ2-1; TRBD1 agrees at 11 bases. Germline V gene lookup returns CDR1 SGHRS and CDR2 YFSETQ. The CDR3 length is 15 residues. Losses at the gene ends were 1 base for V and 8 bases for J; bases not matched to a gene: 5. CDR3 in amino acids: CASSLPRTGGDEQFF. CDR3 coding DNA: TGCGCCAGCAGCTTGCCAAGGACAGGGGGCGATGAGCAGTTCTTC. Combining the CDR3 with reference TRBV5-1 and TRBJ2-1 gives the whole variable domain KAGVTQTPRYLIKTRGQQVTLSCSPISGHRSVSWYQQTPGQGLQFLFEYFSETQRNKGNFPGRFSGRQFSNSRSEMNVSTLELGDSALYLCASSLPRTGGDEQFFGPGTRLTVL.

The DNA of the CDR3 is TGCAGTGCTAGTTCGGGGAATCAGCCCCAGCATTTT. Translation gives CSASSGNQPQHF. The chain recombines TRBV20-1 with TRBJ1-5; D gene unclear. V dropped 3 bases and J dropped 4 bases, with 7 bases sitting between them. This CDR3 is built from 12 residues. The germline CDR1 and CDR2 sequences are DFQATT and SNEGSKA (reference sequence).

This chain connects TRBV29-1 to TRBJ2-3, with D possibly being TRBD1 (5 bases). Germline-derived CDR1 and CDR2 are SQVTM and ANQGSEA. The germline V and J ends were trimmed by 5 bases and 2 bases, with 17 bases remaining between them. There are 15 residues in the CDR3. DNA of the CDR3: TGCAGCGTTAAAAACAGGTTGGGGAACACAGATACGCAGTATTTT. Its protein is CSVKNRLGNTDTQYF.